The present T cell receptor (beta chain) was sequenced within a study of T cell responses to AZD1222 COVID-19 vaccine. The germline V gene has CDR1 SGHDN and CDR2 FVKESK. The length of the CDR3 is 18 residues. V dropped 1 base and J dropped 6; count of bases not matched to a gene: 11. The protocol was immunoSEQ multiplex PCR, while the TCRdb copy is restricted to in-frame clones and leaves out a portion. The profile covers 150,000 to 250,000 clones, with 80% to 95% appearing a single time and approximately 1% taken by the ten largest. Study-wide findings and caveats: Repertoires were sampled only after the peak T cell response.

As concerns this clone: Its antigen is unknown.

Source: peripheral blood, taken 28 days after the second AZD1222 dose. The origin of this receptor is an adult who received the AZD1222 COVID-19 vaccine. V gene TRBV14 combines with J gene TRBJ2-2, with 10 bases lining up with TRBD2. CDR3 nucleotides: TGTGCCAGCAGCCAAGGGCTCGCTCTAGCGGGGGAACCCGGGGAGCTGTTTTTT. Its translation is CASSQGLALAGEPGELFF.